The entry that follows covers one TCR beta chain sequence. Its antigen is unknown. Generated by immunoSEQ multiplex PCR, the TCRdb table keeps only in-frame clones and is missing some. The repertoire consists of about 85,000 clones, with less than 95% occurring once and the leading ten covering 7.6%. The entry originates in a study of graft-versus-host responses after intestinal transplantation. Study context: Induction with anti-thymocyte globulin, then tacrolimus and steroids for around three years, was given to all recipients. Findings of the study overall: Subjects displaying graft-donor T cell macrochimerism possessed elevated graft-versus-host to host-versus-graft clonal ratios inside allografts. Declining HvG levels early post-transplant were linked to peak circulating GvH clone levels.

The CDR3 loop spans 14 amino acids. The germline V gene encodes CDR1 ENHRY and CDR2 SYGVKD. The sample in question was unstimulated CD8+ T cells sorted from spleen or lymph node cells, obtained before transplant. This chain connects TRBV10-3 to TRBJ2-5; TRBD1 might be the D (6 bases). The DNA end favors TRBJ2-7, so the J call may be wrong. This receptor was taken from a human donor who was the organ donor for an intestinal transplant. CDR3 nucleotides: TGTGCCATCAGTGAGCCGGGACAAGCTTACGAGCAGTACTTC. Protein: CAISEPGQAYEQYF.